In this sample, the clone carrying this T cell receptor (beta chain) turned up a few times. No antigen is known for it. The entry originates in a study of CD8+CD57+ T cells in acquired aplastic anemia. Overall study context: Sorted CD4+ and CD8+ cells yielded 2.5 to 3.5 ug of DNA on average.

Study-level findings and limits: Patients and controls shared some 30 CD8+ CDR3 sequences, highly expressed in patients.

Patients included in sequencing had previously demonstrated CD8+CD57+ cell expansion by flow cytometry. At blood sampling, none of the patients had yet received therapy. For CDR3 and TCR beta VDJ profiling, genomic DNA was the template used. TCRdb called the reads again in MiXCR, with one record for every CDR3 protein. The profile shows about 200,000 distinct CDR3 sequences, approximately 60% of them singletons. The sequenced material came from sorted CD4+, CD8+, or CD8+CD57+ T cells (not recorded which) from PBMCs. This TCR derives from a human donor with aplastic anemia.

In DNA, the CDR3 is TGCAGTGCTAGGGGGACAGGGTTCACAGATACGCAGTATTTT. This translates into CSARGTGFTDTQYF. The rearrangement joins TRBV20-1 to TRBJ2-3, with 9 bases that match TRBD1. V lost 3 bases, J lost 2 bases, and 3 bases stayed unmatched. This CDR3 comprises 14 residues. Germline V lookup: CDR1 DFQATT, CDR2 SNEGSKA (reference sequence).